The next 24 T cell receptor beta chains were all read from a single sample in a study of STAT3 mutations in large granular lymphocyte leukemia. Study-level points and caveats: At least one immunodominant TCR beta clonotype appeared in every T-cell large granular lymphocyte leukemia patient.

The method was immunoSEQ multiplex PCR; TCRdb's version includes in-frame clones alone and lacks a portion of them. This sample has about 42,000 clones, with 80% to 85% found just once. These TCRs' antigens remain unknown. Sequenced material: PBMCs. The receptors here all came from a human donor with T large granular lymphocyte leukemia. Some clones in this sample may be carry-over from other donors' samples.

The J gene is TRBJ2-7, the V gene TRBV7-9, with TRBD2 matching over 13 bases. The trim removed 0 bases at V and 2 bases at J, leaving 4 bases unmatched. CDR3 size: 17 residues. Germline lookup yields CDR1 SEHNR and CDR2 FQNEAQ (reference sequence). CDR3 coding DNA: TGTGCCAGCAGCTTAGCGGGGACTAGCGGGGCTCCCTACGAGCAGTACTTC. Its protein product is CASSLAGTSGAPYEQYF.

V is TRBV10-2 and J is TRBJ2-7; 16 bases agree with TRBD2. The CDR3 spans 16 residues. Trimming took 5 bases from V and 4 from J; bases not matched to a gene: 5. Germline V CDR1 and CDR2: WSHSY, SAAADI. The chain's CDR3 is CASSSGLAGGPYEQYV. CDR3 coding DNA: TGCGCCAGCAGTTCGGGACTAGCGGGGGGGCCGTACGAGCAGTACGTC.

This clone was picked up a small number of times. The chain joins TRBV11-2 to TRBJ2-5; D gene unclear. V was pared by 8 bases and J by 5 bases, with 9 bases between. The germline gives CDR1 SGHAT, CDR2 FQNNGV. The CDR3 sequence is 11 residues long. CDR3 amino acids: CASGGPETQYF. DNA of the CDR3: TGTGCCAGCGGCGGACCCGAGACCCAGTACTTC. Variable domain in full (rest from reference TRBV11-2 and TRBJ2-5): EAGVAQSPRYKIIEKRQSVAFWCNPISGHATLYWYQQILGQGPKLLIQFQNNGVVDDSQLPKDRFSAERLKGVDSTLKIQPAKLEDSAVYLCASGGPETQYFGPGTRLLVL.

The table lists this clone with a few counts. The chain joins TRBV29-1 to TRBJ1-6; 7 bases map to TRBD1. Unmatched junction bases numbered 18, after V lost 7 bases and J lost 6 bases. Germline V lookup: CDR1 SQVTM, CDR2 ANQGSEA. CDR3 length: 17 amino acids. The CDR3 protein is CSGMDRPKVLFNSPLHF. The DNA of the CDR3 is TGCAGCGGAATGGACAGGCCTAAGGTTCTATTTAATTCACCCCTCCACTTT.

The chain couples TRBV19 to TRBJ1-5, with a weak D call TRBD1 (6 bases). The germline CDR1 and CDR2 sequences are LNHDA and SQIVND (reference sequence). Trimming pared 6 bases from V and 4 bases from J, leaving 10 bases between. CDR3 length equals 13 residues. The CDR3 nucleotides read TGTGCCAGTAGCTTCCAGGGGAATCAGCCCCAGCATTTT. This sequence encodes CASSFQGNQPQHF. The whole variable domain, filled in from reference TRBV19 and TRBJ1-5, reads DGGITQSPKYLFRKEGQNVTLSCEQNLNHDAMYWYRQDPGQGLRLIYYSQIVNDFQKGDIAEGYSVSREKKESFPLTVTSAQKNPTAFYLCASSFQGNQPQHFGDGTRLSIL.

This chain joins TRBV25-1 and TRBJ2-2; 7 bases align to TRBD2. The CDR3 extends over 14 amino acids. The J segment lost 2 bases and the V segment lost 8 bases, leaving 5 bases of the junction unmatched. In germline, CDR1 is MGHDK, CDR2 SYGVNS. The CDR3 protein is CASSAGVNTGELFF. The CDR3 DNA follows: TGTGCCAGCTCCGCGGGGGTTAACACCGGGGAGCTGTTTTTT.

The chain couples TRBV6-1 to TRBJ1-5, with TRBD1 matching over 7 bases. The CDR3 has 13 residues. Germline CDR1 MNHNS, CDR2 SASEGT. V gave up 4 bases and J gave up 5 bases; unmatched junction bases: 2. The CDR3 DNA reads TGTGCCAGCAGTGGACAGGGAGATCAGCCCCAGCATTTT. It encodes CASSGQGDQPQHF.

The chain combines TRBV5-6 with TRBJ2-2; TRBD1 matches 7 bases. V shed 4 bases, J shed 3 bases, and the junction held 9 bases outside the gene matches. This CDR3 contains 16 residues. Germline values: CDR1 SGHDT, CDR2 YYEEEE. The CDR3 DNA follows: TGTGCCAGCAGCAACCGAGTAACAGGGGACACCGGGGAGCTGTTTTTT. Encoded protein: CASSNRVTGDTGELFF. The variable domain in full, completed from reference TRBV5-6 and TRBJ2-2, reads DAGVTQSPTHLIKTRGQQVTLRCSPKSGHDTVSWYQQALGQGPQFIFQYYEEEERQRGNFPDRFSGHQFPNYSSELNVNALLLGDSALYLCASSNRVTGDTGELFFGEGSRLTVL.

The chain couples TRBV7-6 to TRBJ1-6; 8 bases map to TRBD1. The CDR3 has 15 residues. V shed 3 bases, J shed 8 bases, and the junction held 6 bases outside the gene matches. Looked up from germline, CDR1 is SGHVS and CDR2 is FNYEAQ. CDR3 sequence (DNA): TGTGCCAGCAGCTTCCGAACAGGGGGGGATTCACCCCTCCACTTT. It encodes CASSFRTGGDSPLHF.

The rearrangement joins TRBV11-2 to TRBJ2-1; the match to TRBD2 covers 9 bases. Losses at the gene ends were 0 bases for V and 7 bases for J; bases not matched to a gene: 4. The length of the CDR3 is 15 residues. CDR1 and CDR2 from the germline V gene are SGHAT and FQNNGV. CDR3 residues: CASSLDAGGHNEQFF. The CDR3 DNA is TGTGCCAGCAGCTTAGACGCGGGGGGGCATAATGAGCAGTTCTTC.

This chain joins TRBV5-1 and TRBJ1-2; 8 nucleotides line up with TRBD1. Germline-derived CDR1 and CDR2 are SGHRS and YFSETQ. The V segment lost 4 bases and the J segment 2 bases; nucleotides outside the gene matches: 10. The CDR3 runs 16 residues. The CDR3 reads CASSPSDRGWNYGYTF. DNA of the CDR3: TGCGCCAGCAGCCCAAGTGACAGGGGATGGAACTATGGCTACACCTTC.

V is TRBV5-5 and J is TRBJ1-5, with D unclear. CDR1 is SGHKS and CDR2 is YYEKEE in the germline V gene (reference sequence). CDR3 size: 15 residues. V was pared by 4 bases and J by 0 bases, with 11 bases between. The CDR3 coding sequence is TGTGCCAGCAGCGTCGGGCCCATTAGCAATCAGCCCCAGCATTTT. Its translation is CASSVGPISNQPQHF.

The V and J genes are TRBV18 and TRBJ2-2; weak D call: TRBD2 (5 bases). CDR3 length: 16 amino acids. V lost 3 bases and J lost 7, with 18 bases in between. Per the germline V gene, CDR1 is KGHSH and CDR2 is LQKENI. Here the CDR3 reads CASSPLGGPPGGELFF. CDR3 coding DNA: TGTGCCAGCTCACCCCTTGGAGGTCCTCCGGGCGGGGAGCTGTTTTTT.

The DNA for the CDR3 is TGTGCCAGTAGACAGGGCGCTCAGCCCCAGCATTTT. As protein: CASRQGAQPQHF. The rearrangement joins TRBV19 to TRBJ1-5, with a tentative D call TRBD1 (6 bases). Germline-derived CDR1 and CDR2 are LNHDA and SQIVND (reference sequence). The CDR3 sequence is 12 residues long. Trimming cost V 6 bases and J 6 bases, with 9 bases left between them.

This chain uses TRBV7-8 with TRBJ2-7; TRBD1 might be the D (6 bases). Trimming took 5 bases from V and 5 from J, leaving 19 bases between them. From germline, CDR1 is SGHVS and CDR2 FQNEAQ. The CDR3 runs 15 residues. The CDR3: CASSGLGQFLDEQYF. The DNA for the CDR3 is TGTGCCAGCAGCGGCTTAGGACAGTTCCTGGACGAGCAGTACTTC.

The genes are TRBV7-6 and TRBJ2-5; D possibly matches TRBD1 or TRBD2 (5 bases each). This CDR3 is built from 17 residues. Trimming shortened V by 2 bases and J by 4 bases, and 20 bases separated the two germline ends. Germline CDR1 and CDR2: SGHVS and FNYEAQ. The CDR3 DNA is TGTGCCAGCAGCTTATATGGGAGTGGGGCCTCAACAGAGACCCAGTACTTC. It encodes CASSLYGSGASTETQYF. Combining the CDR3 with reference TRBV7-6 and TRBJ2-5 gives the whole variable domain GAGVSQSPRYKVTKRGQDVALRCDPISGHVSLYWYRQALGQGPEFLTYFNYEAQQDKSGLPNDRFSAERPEGSISTLTIQRTEQRDSAMYRCASSLYGSGASTETQYFGPGTRLLVL.

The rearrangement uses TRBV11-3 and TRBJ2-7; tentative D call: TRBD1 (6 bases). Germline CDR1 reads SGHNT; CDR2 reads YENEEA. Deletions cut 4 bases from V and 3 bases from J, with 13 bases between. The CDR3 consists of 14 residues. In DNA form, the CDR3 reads TGTGCCAGCAGCTCCAACTCGGACAGCTACGAGCAGTACTTC. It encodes CASSSNSDSYEQYF.

The CDR3 region is CSARDLYEQYV. DNA for the CDR3: TGCAGTGCTAGAGATCTCTACGAGCAGTACGTC. V usage is TRBV20-1 and J usage is TRBJ2-7; D remains unclear. CDR3 size: 11 residues. Germline V CDR1 and CDR2: DFQATT, SNEGSKA (reference sequence). The V end lost 0 bases, the J end lost 3 bases, and 3 bases lay between the germline ends.

The CDR3 is CAWSVMTYEQYF. The CDR3 region has the DNA TGTGCCTGGAGTGTTATGACCTACGAGCAGTACTTC. The chain carries TRBV30 and TRBJ2-7; D uncertain. This CDR3 is 12 amino acids long. Trimming removed 0 bases from V and 2 bases from J, with 5 bases in between. In germline, CDR1 is GTSNPN, CDR2 SVGIG (reference sequence).

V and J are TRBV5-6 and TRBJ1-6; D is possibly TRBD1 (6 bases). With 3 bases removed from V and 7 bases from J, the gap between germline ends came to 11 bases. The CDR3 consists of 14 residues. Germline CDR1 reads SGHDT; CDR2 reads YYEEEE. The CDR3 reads CASSSGQWNSPLHF. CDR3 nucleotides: TGTGCCAGCAGCTCTGGACAGTGGAATTCACCCCTCCACTTT.

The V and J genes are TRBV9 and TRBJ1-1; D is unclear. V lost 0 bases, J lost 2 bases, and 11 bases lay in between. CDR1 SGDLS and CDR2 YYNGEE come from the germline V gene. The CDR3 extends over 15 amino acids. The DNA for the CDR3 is TGTGCCAGCAGCGTAGTCCACGGATCAAACACTGAAGCTTTCTTT. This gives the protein CASSVVHGSNTEAFF.

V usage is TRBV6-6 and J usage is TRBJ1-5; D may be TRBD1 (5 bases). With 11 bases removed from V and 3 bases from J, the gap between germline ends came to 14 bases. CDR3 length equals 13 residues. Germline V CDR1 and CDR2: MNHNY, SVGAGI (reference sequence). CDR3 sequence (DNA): TGTGCCTCCCAGGGCCGAGTCAATCAGCCCCAGCATTTT. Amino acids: CASQGRVNQPQHF.

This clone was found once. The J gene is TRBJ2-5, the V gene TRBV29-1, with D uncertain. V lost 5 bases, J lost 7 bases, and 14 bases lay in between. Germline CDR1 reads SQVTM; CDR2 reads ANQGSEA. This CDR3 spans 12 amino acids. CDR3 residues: CSVYRPGGTQYF. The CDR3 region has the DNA TGCAGCGTTTACAGACCCGGCGGGACCCAGTACTTC.

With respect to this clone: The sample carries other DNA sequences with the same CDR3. The CDR3 loop reads CASSLGGTNYGYTF. The CDR3 region has the DNA TGCGCCAGCAGCTTAGGCGGAACTAACTATGGCTACACCTTC. This chain connects TRBV5-1 to TRBJ1-2; D is unclear. Germline V gene sequence: CDR1 SGHRS, CDR2 YFSETQ. This CDR3 is built from 14 residues. V lost 2 bases and J lost 0, with 8 bases in between.